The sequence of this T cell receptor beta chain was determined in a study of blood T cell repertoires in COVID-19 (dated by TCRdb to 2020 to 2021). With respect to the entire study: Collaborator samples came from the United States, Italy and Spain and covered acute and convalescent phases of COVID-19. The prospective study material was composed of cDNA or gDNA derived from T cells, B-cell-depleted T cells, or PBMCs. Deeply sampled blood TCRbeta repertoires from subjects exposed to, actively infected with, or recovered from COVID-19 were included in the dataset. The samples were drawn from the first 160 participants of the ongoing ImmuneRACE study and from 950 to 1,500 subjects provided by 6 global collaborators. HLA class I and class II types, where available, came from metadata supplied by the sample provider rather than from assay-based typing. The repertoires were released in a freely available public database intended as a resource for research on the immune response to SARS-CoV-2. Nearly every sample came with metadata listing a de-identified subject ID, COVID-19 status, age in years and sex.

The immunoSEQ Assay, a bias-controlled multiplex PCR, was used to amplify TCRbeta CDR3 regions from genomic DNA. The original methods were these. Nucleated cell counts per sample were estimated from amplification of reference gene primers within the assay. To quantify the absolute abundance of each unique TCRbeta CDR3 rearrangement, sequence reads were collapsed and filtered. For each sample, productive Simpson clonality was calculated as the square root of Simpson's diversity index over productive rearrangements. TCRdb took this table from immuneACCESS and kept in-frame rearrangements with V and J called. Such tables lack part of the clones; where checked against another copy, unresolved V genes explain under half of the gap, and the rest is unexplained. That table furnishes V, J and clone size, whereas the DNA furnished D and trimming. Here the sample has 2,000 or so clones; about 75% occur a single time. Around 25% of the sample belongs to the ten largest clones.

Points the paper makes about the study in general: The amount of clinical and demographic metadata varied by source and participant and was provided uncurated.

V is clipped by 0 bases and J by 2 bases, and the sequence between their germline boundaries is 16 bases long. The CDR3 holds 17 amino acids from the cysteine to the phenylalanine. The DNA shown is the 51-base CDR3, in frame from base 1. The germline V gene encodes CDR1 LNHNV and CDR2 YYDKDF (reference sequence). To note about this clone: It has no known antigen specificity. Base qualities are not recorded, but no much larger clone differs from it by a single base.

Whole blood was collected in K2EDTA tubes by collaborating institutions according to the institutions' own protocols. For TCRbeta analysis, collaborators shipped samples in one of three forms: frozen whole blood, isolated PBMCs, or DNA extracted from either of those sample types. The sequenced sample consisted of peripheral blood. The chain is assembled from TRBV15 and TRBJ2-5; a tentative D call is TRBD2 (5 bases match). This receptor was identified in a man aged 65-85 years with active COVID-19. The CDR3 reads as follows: CATSRERKGDQQETQYF. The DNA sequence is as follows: TGTGCCACCAGCAGAGAACGTAAGGGAGACCAACAAGAGACCCAGTACTTC.